What follows is one TCR beta chain and its context. Its antigen is not known. This record belongs to a study of CD8 T cells in ankylosing spondylitis. Whole-study findings and limits: Researchers reportedly found disease-linked clones significantly enriched in matched ankylosing spondylitis synovial fluid. One TCR beta motif, made up of roughly eight highly homologous variants, appeared characteristic of ankylosing spondylitis blood. Peripheral blood samples showed relatively rare disease-linked clones, and these clones were CD8+.

Libraries of TCR beta came from quantitative 5'-RACE with molecular barcodes. TCRdb recomputed calls from the 5' RACE reads with MiXCR, one row per CDR3 protein. Of over 450,000 distinct CDR3 sequences listed, 10% to 15% are singletons. The V and J ends lost 5 bases and 9 bases respectively, with 17 bases between them. CDR3 size: 14 residues. Germline-derived CDR1 and CDR2 are SEHNR and FQNEAQ (reference sequence). Sequencing used blood, either unsorted or a sorted T cell fraction (not recorded which). V is TRBV7-9 and J is TRBJ2-4; D is uncertain. This clonotype was sampled from a male donor with ankylosing spondylitis. CDR3 DNA: TGTGCCAGCAGCCCCGAGGCCGGTGGCCTCATTCAGTACTTC. As protein: CASSPEAGGLIQYF.